The subject of this entry is one T cell receptor (beta chain). What it binds is not known. Germline CDR1 and CDR2: SGHVS and FQNEAQ. This CDR3 contains 14 residues. Trimming took 1 base from V and 4 from J, leaving 8 bases between them. The sample comes from a study of beta chain features in type 1 diabetes. Every isolated RNA sample was fully reverse transcribed, so sequencing captured expressed TCRB transcripts. Sequencing used immunoSEQ multiplex PCR; TCRdb keeps in-frame clones, though not all of them. The data show roughly 450,000 clones, over 9.5% seen once. Study-level findings and limits: People with Type 1 diabetes carried modestly yet significantly shorter TCRB CDR3s in all four CD4+ subsets. Here, the possible influence of HLA type (on TCRB rearrangement) remained unresolved. A pattern of fewer insertions and more deletions at VDJ junctions was seen in type 1 diabetes patients.

The chain joins TRBV7-8 to TRBJ1-5; D is unresolved. The clonotype was recovered from a woman younger than 35 in good health. The sample taken for sequencing was naive CD4+ T cells from blood. CDR3 nucleotide sequence: TGTGCCAGCAGCTTAGACAGAGATAATCAGCCCCAGCATTTT. Its protein product is CASSLDRDNQPQHF.